This entry lists 14 T cell receptor beta chains sequenced from one sample in a study of graft-versus-host responses after intestinal transplantation. Produced via immunoSEQ multiplex PCR; TCRdb's table is partial and in-frame only. Of about 12,000 clones detected, over 60% appear once; the ten largest clones hold around 32%. The sample consisted of PBMCs, taken 494 days after intestinal transplant. Receptors were obtained from a human patient who received an intestinal transplant, so some T cells may come from the graft donor.

This rearrangement joins TRBV18 to TRBJ1-1; 10 positions match TRBD1. The CDR3 has 14 residues. Trimming removed 9 bases from V and 4 bases from J; junction bases left unmatched: 8. CDR1 and CDR2 (germline): KGHSH, LQKENI. CDR3 residues: CASRRDRGPTEAFF. The CDR3, as DNA: TGTGCCAGTCGCCGGGACAGGGGACCCACTGAAGCTTTCTTT.

This clone was counted between two and nine times. This rearrangement joins TRBV14 to TRBJ2-1; 12 bases are a match to TRBD2. Unmatched junction bases numbered 13, after V lost 1 base and J lost 6 bases. Germline CDR1 SGHDN, CDR2 FVKESK. The CDR3 is 19 amino acids. CDR3 residues: CASSQVGGRLAGAGNEQFF. CDR3 nucleotides: TGTGCCAGCAGCCAAGTGGGGGGACGACTAGCGGGAGCGGGCAATGAGCAGTTCTTC. The variable domain in full, with the rest retrieved from reference TRBV14 and TRBJ2-1, is EAGVTQFPSHSVIEKGQTVTLRCDPISGHDNLYWYRRVMGKEIKFLLHFVKESKQDESGMPNNRFLAERTGGTYSTLKVQPAELEDSGVYFCASSQVGGRLAGAGNEQFFGPGTRLTVL.

The V gene is TRBV28, the J gene TRBJ2-7; D might be TRBD2 (5 bases). CDR1 and CDR2 from the germline V gene are MDHEN and SYDVKM. V lost 3 bases to trimming and J lost 3 bases, with 15 bases between them. The CDR3 loop spans 15 amino acids. CDR3 DNA: TGTGCCAGCAGTTTTGGGAGCGGAGATCTCTACGAGCAGTACTTC. Protein: CASSFGSGDLYEQYF.

This clone was observed a few times. The gene calls are TRBV27 and TRBJ1-2, with 7 bases that match TRBD1. J gave up 6 bases and V 5 bases, and 12 bases lay outside the gene matches. CDR1 is MNHEY, CDR2 SMNVEV, per germline (reference sequence). This CDR3 is 15 amino acids long. This CDR3 is CASSPRQGVFNGYTF. The CDR3 DNA is TGTGCCAGCAGTCCTCGACAGGGAGTCTTTAATGGCTACACCTTC.

This chain uses TRBV19 with TRBJ2-1; D possibly matches TRBD1 or TRBD2 (5 bases each). The ends were cut back, 10 bases at V and 4 bases at J, with 14 bases in the middle. This CDR3 is built from 13 residues. The germline V gene encodes CDR1 LNHDA and CDR2 SQIVND (reference sequence). Written as DNA, the CDR3 is TGTGCCACCATATCGGGGCCTTACAATGAGCAGTTCTTC. Residues: CATISGPYNEQFF.

This clone has a single count. V and J are TRBV11-2 and TRBJ2-1; weak D call: TRBD2 (5 bases). Germline CDR1 is SGHAT and CDR2 is FQNNGV. The V and J ends lost 5 bases and 5 bases respectively, with 19 bases between them. The CDR3 consists of 16 residues. The chain's CDR3 is CASSPRAGASNNEQFF. In DNA, the CDR3 is TGTGCCAGCAGCCCTAGGGCGGGCGCTTCTAACAATGAGCAGTTCTTC. Combining the CDR3 with reference TRBV11-2 and TRBJ2-1 gives the whole variable domain EAGVAQSPRYKIIEKRQSVAFWCNPISGHATLYWYQQILGQGPKLLIQFQNNGVVDDSQLPKDRFSAERLKGVDSTLKIQPAKLEDSAVYLCASSPRAGASNNEQFFGPGTRLTVL.

The genes are TRBV7-2 and TRBJ2-7; the D gene is possibly TRBD1 (6 bases). The CDR3 has 15 residues. Germline V gene lookup returns CDR1 SGHTA and CDR2 FQGNSA. V gave up 1 base and J gave up 8 bases, with 18 bases separating them. CDR3 nucleotides: TGTGCCAGCAGCTTAGACGGGACAATGAGTAGGCAGCAGTACTTC. It encodes CASSLDGTMSRQQYF.

In nucleotides, the CDR3 is TGTGCCAGCAGCCTGCTAGCGGGAGTAGGTTTGAATGAGCAGTTCTTC. The encoded protein is CASSLLAGVGLNEQFF. The genes are TRBV7-3 and TRBJ2-1, with 10 positions matching TRBD2. J was trimmed by 7 bases and V by 5 bases; bases with no gene match: 11. Per germline, CDR1 SGHTA and CDR2 FQGTGA. The CDR3 loop spans 16 amino acids.

The rearrangement uses TRBV30 and TRBJ2-3; the match to TRBD2 covers 11 bases. Unmatched junction bases numbered 0, after V lost 1 base and J lost 3 bases. Germline CDR1 and CDR2: GTSNPN and SVGIG (reference sequence). The CDR3 is made up of 14 amino acids. The CDR3 region is CAWSASGGTDTQYF. The CDR3 DNA follows: TGTGCCTGGAGTGCTAGCGGGGGGACAGATACGCAGTATTTT.

This chain uses TRBV5-1 with TRBJ1-3; D gene ambiguous. Between the trimmed V and J ends, which lost 0 bases and 4 bases, there was a span of 14 bases. CDR3 length: 16 amino acids. CDR1 is SGHRS and CDR2 is YFSETQ in the germline V gene. As DNA, the CDR3 is TGCGCCAGCAGCTTGGCCGACAATCTACGAGGAAACACCATATATTTT. Its protein product is CASSLADNLRGNTIYF.

The count of this clone is one. The sample holds other DNA sequences that translate to the same CDR3. The chain employs TRBV6-5 and TRBJ2-7; 8 positions agree with TRBD1. Germline values: CDR1 MNHEY, CDR2 SVGAGI. Germline trimming cut 6 bases from V and 1 base from J; bases unmatched to any gene: 8. The CDR3 has 15 residues. The CDR3 DNA is TGTGCCAGCAGCTATTCAACAGGGGGATCCTACGAGCAGTACTTC. This translates into CASSYSTGGSYEQYF.

This clone was recorded only once. CDR3 sequence (DNA): TGTGCCAGCAAGGGGGGGACGGGAAATCAGCCCCAGCATTTT. Translation gives CASKGGTGNQPQHF. The rearrangement links TRBV6-6 to TRBJ1-5; TRBD1 is a possible D gene (6 bases). Germline V CDR1 and CDR2: MNHNY, SVGAGI (reference sequence). The CDR3 loop spans 14 amino acids. V was shortened by 7 bases and J by 4 bases, with 14 bases between the two germline ends.

For this clone: This sample also contains other DNA sequences that code for the same CDR3. V is TRBV6-1 and J is TRBJ2-2; D gene unclear. Per germline, CDR1 MNHNS and CDR2 SASEGT. V dropped 2 bases and J dropped 1 base, with 8 bases sitting between them. This CDR3 has 15 amino acids. CDR3 in DNA: TGTGCCAGCAGTGAACCAGGTTGGAACACCGGGGAGCTGTTTTTT. This translates into CASSEPGWNTGELFF.

As regards this clone: The sample holds other DNA sequences that translate to the same CDR3. This chain uses TRBV7-3 with TRBJ1-6; a possible D gene is TRBD1 (5 bases). The germline V gene has CDR1 SGHTA and CDR2 FQGTGA. This CDR3 comprises 15 residues. Trimming shortened V by 2 bases and J by 7 bases, and 12 bases separated the two germline ends. The CDR3 DNA follows: TGTGCCAGCAGCTTACGAGACAGAGACAATTCACCCCTCCACTTT. This codes for CASSLRDRDNSPLHF.